This entry concerns a single T cell receptor beta chain. Random hexamers primed reverse transcription of about 0.5 to 1 ug RNA. The authors amplified TCR beta CDR3 across 54 Vbeta and 13 Jbeta using immunoSEQ multiplex PCR. TCRdb called the immunoSEQ multiplex PCR reads again in MiXCR, with one record for every CDR3 protein. The data show some 190,000 distinct CDR3 sequences, approximately 95% seen once. Unmatched junction bases numbered 10, after V lost 2 bases and J lost 1 base. CDR3 length: 19 residues. Germline V gives CDR1 KGHDR, CDR2 SFDVKD. This specimen comes from a study of CD8 T cells in Susac syndrome. High-throughput TCR beta sequencing covered peripheral CD8+ and CD4+ T cells. The CD8+ and CD4+ T cells were isolated magnetically using a negative isolation approach, whereas the TEMRA cells were enriched by FACS.

The sequenced sample consisted of CD4+ T cells from PBMCs. This clonotype was obtained from a human donor in good health. The rearrangement links TRBV24-1 to TRBJ2-6; TRBD1 matches 7 bases. In nucleotides, the CDR3 is TGTGCCACCAGTGATTGGGGCCTAGGGGGCCTATCTGGGGCCAACGTCCTGACTTTC. Translating gives CATSDWGLGGLSGANVLTF.